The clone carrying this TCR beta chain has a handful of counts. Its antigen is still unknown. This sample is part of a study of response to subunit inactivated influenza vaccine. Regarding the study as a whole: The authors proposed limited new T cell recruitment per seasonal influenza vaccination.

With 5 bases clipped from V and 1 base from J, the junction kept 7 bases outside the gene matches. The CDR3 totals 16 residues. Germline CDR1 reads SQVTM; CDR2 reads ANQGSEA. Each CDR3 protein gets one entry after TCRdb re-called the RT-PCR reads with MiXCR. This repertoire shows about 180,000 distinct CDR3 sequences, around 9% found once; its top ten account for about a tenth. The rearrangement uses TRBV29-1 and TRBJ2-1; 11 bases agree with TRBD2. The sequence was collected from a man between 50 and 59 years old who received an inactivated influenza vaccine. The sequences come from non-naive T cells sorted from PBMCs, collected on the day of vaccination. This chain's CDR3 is CSVSTSGDGSYNEQFF. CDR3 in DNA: TGCAGCGTTTCGACTAGCGGGGACGGGTCCTACAATGAGCAGTTCTTC.